A single sample gave rise to the 8 T cell receptor beta chains below, sequenced in a study of cytomegalovirus exposure and HLA in healthy donors. Use of 60 Vbeta and 13 Jbeta primers characterized the PCR. Clones were read by immunoSEQ multiplex PCR, and TCRdb kept only the in-frame ones, dropping some. The table includes around 160,000 clones, approximately 78% detected once. Sample: PBMCs. These receptors came from a male donor in good health and CMV-seronegative.

This rearrangement joins TRBV19 to TRBJ2-7; TRBD1 aligns across 9 bases. This CDR3 has 15 amino acids. The germline gives CDR1 LNHDA, CDR2 SQIVND (reference sequence). The junction had 10 bases not matched to a gene; V was cut back by 5 bases and J by 5 bases. The CDR3 region is CASSAGTGMKHEQYF. CDR3 DNA sequence: TGTGCCAGTAGTGCCGGGACAGGGATGAAACACGAGCAGTACTTC.

This sequence joins TRBV19 and TRBJ1-1; 10 nucleotides align to TRBD1. The J segment lost 1 base and the V segment lost 6 bases, leaving 8 bases of the junction unmatched. Per the germline V gene, CDR1 is LNHDA and CDR2 is SQIVND (reference sequence). The CDR3 contains 16 residues. CDR3 protein: CASSPGTGASNTEAFF. The CDR3 coding sequence is TGTGCCAGTAGCCCGGGGACAGGGGCTTCGAACACTGAAGCTTTCTTT.

J is TRBJ2-3 and V is TRBV9; 10 nucleotides match TRBD2. After removal of 1 base from V and 6 bases from J, the junction contained 5 bases not matched to a gene. CDR3 length: 15 amino acids. The germline V gene encodes CDR1 SGDLS and CDR2 YYNGEE. In DNA, the CDR3 is TGTGCCAGCAGCGTAAGAAGCGGGGGGGTTGATACGCAGTATTTT. Amino acids: CASSVRSGGVDTQYF.

This chain uses TRBV19 with TRBJ1-1, with D uncertain. CDR1 is LNHDA, CDR2 SQIVND, per germline (reference sequence). The ends were cut back, 7 bases at V and 5 bases at J, with 17 bases in the middle. This CDR3 is 14 amino acids long. This CDR3 is CASIMSWRATEAFF. CDR3 nucleotides: TGTGCCAGTATAATGTCTTGGAGGGCGACTGAAGCTTTCTTT.

The rearrangement joins TRBV11-2 to TRBJ2-5, with a tentative D call TRBD2 (6 bases). Deletions cut 5 bases from V and 5 bases from J, with 12 bases between. The CDR3 loop spans 13 amino acids. The germline V gene has CDR1 SGHAT and CDR2 FQNNGV. CDR3 amino acids: CASSRSGDETQYF. For the CDR3, the DNA is TGTGCCAGCAGCCGCTCGGGGGACGAGACCCAGTACTTC.

The chain combines TRBV7-2 with TRBJ2-5, with 9 bases that match TRBD2. J lost 4 bases, V lost 6 bases, and 15 bases had no gene match. Per germline, CDR1 SGHTA and CDR2 FQGNSA. The CDR3 is 17 residues long. CDR3 sequence reads: CASSPRWGGGAGETQYF. As DNA, the CDR3 is TGTGCCAGCAGTCCGCGGTGGGGCGGGGGGGCTGGAGAGACCCAGTACTTC.

The chain employs TRBV19 and TRBJ2-1; 8 positions agree with TRBD2. Germline loops: CDR1 LNHDA, CDR2 SQIVND (reference sequence). The CDR3 covers 14 residues. J lost 7 bases, V lost 3 bases, and 5 bases had no gene match. The CDR3 here is CASSIRGGRNEQFF. Here the CDR3 DNA reads TGTGCCAGTAGTATTCGGGGGGGCCGGAATGAGCAGTTCTTC.

V usage is TRBV28 and J usage is TRBJ1-5; the match to TRBD1 covers 7 bases. Germline loops: CDR1 MDHEN, CDR2 SYDVKM. The length of the CDR3 is 15 residues. V shed 4 bases, J shed 0 bases, and the junction held 3 bases outside the gene matches. For the CDR3, the DNA is TGTGCCAGCAGTTGGGACAGCTATAGCAATCAGCCCCAGCATTTT. This codes for CASSWDSYSNQPQHF. Full variable domain (remainder filled in from reference TRBV28 and TRBJ1-5): DVKVTQSSRYLVKRTGEKVFLECVQDMDHENMFWYRQDPGLGLRLIYFSYDVKMKEKGDIPEGYSVSREKKERFSLILESASTNQTSMYLCASSWDSYSNQPQHFGDGTRLSIL.